What follows are 12 T cell receptor beta chains derived from one specimen sequenced in a study of T cells in Graves' hyperthyroidism and ophthalmopathy. Researchers took RNA transcripts and amplified the TCR beta CDR3 regions from them. First-round RT-PCR with HTBI primers amplified the TCR CDR3 region. Each CDR3 protein gets one entry after TCRdb re-called the multiplex PCR reads with MiXCR. The data hold more than 350,000 distinct CDR3 sequences, with 15% observed a single time. Sequences were obtained from blood. The receptors were gathered from a woman in her 30s with Graves' hyperthyroidism.

The rearrangement joins TRBV15 to TRBJ2-1, with TRBD2 identical over 15 bases. The J segment lost 6 bases and the V segment lost 5 bases, leaving 2 bases of the junction unmatched. Germline values: CDR1 LNHNV, CDR2 YYDKDF (reference sequence). The CDR3 length is 15 residues. The CDR3 loop reads CATSRTSGRANEQFF. CDR3 DNA: TGTGCCACCAGCCGGACTAGCGGGAGGGCCAATGAGCAGTTCTTC. Complete variable domain (other parts from reference TRBV15 and TRBJ2-1): DAMVIQNPRYQVTQFGKPVTLSCSQTLNHNVMYWYQQKSSQAPKLLFHYYDKDFNNEADTPDNFQSRRPNTSFCFLDIRSPGLGDTAMYLCATSRTSGRANEQFFGPGTRLTVL.

This clonotype was counted ten times or more. The V and J genes are TRBV13 and TRBJ2-1, with TRBD2 as a possible D gene (6 bases). Trimming took 5 bases from V and 2 from J, leaving 16 bases between them. This CDR3 contains 16 residues. Per germline, CDR1 PRHDT and CDR2 FYEKMQ (reference sequence). The CDR3 DNA reads TGTGCCAGCAGCCGGCGGGGAGGCGGAACCTACAATGAGCAGTTCTTC. Residues: CASSRRGGGTYNEQFF.

This clonotype was seen repeatedly, ten times or more. V usage is TRBV7-2 and J usage is TRBJ1-5; TRBD1 matches 8 bases. After removal of 6 bases from V and 4 bases from J, the junction contained 2 bases not matched to a gene. The CDR3 totals 13 residues. Germline CDR1 is SGHTA and CDR2 is FQGNSA. The CDR3 protein is CASSRDRNQPQHF. CDR3 in DNA: TGTGCCAGCAGTCGGGACAGGAATCAGCCCCAGCATTTT.

CDR3 nucleotide sequence: TGTGCCACCAGTGATCCCGCCGGGACACTCGCGGGAAACACCATATATTTT. Amino acid sequence: CATSDPAGTLAGNTIYF. The gene calls are TRBV24-1 and TRBJ1-3; weak D call: TRBD1 (6 bases). This CDR3 has 17 residues. CDR1 and CDR2 from the germline V gene are KGHDR and SFDVKD. Trimming took 3 bases from V and 4 from J, leaving 18 bases between them.

V gene TRBV7-9 combines with J gene TRBJ1-4, with TRBD1 matching 8 bases. The CDR3 spans 14 residues. Germline V gene data show CDR1 as SEHNR and CDR2 as FQNEAQ (reference sequence). Trimming removed 8 bases from V and 3 bases from J; junction bases left unmatched: 5. The CDR3 region is CASGRTGSNEKLFF. The CDR3 bases are TGTGCCAGCGGACGGACAGGGTCTAATGAAAAACTGTTTTTT.

This clonotype has ten or more counts. This chain uses TRBV3-1 with TRBJ2-1; 11 bases agree with TRBD2. Unmatched junction bases numbered 7, after V lost 0 bases and J lost 6 bases. Germline V gives CDR1 LGHDT, CDR2 YNNKEL (reference sequence). The CDR3 covers 17 residues. The CDR3 DNA reads as TGTGCCAGCAGCCAAGATCCAATAGCGGGAGGGCCCAATGAGCAGTTCTTC. It is translated as CASSQDPIAGGPNEQFF.

The chain couples TRBV15 to TRBJ2-7; maybe TRBD1 (5 bases). Trimming cost V 4 bases and J 2 bases, with 21 bases left between them. This CDR3 comprises 17 residues. The germline CDR1 and CDR2 sequences are LNHNV and YYDKDF (reference sequence). Here the CDR3 reads CATSMVASGSLPYEQYF. The CDR3 DNA reads TGTGCCACCAGCATGGTAGCCTCAGGGTCATTACCCTACGAGCAGTACTTC.

The table lists this clonotype with many counts. The chain couples TRBV27 to TRBJ2-7, with 8 bases matching TRBD2. The CDR3 covers 17 residues. CDR1 is MNHEY, CDR2 SMNVEV, per germline (reference sequence). Trimming took 4 bases from V and 5 from J; bases not matched to a gene: 16. The CDR3 DNA sequence: TGTGCCAGCAGTTCACAAGGCCTAGGACGGGAGGGCCACGAGCAGTACTTC. Protein product: CASSSQGLGREGHEQYF.

This clonotype came up many times. The genes are TRBV28 and TRBJ2-7, with D maybe TRBD1 (7 bases). V was trimmed by 6 bases and J by 7 bases, leaving 25 bases between them. The CDR3 contains 16 residues. Per germline, CDR1 MDHEN and CDR2 SYDVKM. CDR3 in DNA: TGTGCCAGCAGCATAGAGGGACAGATGGCGGCGGGGGAGCAGTACTTC. It is translated as CASSIEGQMAAGEQYF.

This clonotype has a handful of counts. The chain uses TRBV6-5 and TRBJ2-7, with D maybe TRBD1 (5 bases). The CDR3 is 14 amino acids. Germline values: CDR1 MNHEY, CDR2 SVGAGI. V gave up 0 bases and J gave up 3 bases, with 9 bases separating them. The CDR3 bases are TGTGCCAGCAGTTACTCTTATCAGGGCTACGAGCAGTACTTC. Translation gives CASSYSYQGYEQYF.

Many counts were recorded for this clonotype. The chain uses TRBV5-1 and TRBJ2-3; D ambiguous. Per the germline V gene, CDR1 is SGHRS and CDR2 is YFSETQ. This CDR3 contains 16 residues. V dropped 1 base and J dropped 1 base, with 13 bases sitting between them. The CDR3: CASSLKGLIGTDTQYF. CDR3 in DNA: TGCGCCAGCAGCTTGAAGGGCCTGATTGGCACAGATACGCAGTATTTT.

This clonotype has at least ten counts. V is TRBV24-1 and J is TRBJ1-2; possibly TRBD1 for D (5 bases). Germline V gene sequence: CDR1 KGHDR, CDR2 SFDVKD. The V end was cut by 4 bases, the J end by 8 bases, with 16 bases between. The CDR3 length is 14 residues. The CDR3 here is CATSDHPQTEGYTF. For the CDR3, the DNA is TGTGCCACCAGTGACCACCCTCAGACAGAAGGCTACACCTTC.